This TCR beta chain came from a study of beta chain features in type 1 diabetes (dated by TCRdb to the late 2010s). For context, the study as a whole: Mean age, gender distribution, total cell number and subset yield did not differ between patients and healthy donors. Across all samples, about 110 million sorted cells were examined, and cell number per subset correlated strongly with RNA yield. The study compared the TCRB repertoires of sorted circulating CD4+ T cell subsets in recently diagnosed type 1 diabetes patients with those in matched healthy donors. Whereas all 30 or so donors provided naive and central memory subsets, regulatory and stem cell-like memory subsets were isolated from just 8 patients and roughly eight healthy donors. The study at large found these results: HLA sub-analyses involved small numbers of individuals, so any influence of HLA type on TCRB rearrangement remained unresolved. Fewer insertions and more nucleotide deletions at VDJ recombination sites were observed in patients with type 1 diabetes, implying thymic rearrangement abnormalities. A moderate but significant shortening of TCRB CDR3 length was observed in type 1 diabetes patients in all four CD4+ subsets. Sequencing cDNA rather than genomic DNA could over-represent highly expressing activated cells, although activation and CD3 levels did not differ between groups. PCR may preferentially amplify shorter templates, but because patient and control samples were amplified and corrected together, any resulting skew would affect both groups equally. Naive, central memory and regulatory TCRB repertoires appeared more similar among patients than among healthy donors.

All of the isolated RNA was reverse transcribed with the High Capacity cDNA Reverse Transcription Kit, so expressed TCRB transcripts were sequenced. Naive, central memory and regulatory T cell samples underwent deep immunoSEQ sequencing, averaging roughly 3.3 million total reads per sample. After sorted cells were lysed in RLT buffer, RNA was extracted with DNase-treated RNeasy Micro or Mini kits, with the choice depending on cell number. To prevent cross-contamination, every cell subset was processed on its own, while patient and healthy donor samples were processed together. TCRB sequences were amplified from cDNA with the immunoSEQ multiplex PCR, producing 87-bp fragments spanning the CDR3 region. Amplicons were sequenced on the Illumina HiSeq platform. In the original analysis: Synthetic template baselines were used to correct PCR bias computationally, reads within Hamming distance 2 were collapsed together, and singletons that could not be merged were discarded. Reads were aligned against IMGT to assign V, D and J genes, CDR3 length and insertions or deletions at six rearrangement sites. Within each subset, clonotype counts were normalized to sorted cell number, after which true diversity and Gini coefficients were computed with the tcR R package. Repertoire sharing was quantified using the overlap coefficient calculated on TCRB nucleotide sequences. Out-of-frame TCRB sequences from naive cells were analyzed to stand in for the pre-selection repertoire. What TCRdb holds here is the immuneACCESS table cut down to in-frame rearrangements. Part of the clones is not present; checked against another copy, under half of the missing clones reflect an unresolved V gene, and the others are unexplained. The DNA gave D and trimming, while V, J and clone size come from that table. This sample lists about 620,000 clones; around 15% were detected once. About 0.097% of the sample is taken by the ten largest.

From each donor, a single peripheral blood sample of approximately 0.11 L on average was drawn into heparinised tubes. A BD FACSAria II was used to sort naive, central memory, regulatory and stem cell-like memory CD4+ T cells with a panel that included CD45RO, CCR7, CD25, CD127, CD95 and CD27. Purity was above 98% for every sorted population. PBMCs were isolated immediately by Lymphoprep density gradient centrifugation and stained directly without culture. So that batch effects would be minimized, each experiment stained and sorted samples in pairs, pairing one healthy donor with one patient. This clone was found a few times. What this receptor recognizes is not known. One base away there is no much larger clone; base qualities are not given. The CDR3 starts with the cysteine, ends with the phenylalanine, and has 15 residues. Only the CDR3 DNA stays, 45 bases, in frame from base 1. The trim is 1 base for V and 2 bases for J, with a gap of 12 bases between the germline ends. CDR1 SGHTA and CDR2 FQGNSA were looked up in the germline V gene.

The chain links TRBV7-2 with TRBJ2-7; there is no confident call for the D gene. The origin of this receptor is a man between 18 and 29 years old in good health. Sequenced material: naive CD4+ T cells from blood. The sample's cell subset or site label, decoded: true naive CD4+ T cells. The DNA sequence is TGTGCCAGCAGCTTAGACCGCTACAGAGCCTACGAGCAGTACTTC. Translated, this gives CASSLDRYRAYEQYF.